This T cell receptor (beta chain) stems from a study of identical twins. Findings and limits, study-wide: There were fewer insertions in abundant cord blood beta clonotypes, but memory repertoires showed no such pattern. Twins' surplus sharing was weaker for beta out-of-frame sequences.

TCRdb used MiXCR to reprocess the 5' RACE reads, holding one entry per CDR3 protein. The table records 230,000 or so distinct CDR3 sequences, about 9% of them present only once. Details on this clonotype: Its specificity is unknown.

These data were likewise used in another study, on yellow fever vaccine responses in identical twins.

Sequencing used CD8+ T cells sorted from blood. This clonotype originated in a woman between 18 and 29 years old in good health.

The CDR3 protein is CASSPLGTTSDTQYF. The CDR3 DNA follows: TGTGCCAGCAGCCCCTTGGGGACTACCTCAGATACGCAGTATTTT. The chain couples TRBV9 to TRBJ2-3, with 7 nucleotides matching TRBD2. This CDR3 has 15 residues. Germline trimming cut 4 bases from V and 4 bases from J; bases unmatched to any gene: 9. Germline V gives CDR1 SGDLS, CDR2 YYNGEE.